Listed below are T cell receptor beta chains from one sample, sequenced in a study of CD8 T cells in ankylosing spondylitis. TCRdb used MiXCR to reprocess the 5' RACE reads, holding one entry per CDR3 protein. Seen here are about 800,000 distinct CDR3 sequences, about 11% observed once, and the top ten hold just over 0.5%. The specimen sequenced was blood, either unsorted or a sorted T cell fraction (not recorded which). These receptors all stem from a male donor with ankylosing spondylitis. Each CDR3 is given with its conserved first and last residue. A D gene is named only where the DNA matches it firmly. A clone size is listed for some rows: how often the clone was seen (once, few, many), or a class if it is expanded.

clone_size: NA
d_call: NA
v_call: TRBV15
j_call: TRBJ1-6
cdr3_aa: CATRRESSYNSPLHF
cdr3_nt: TGTGCCACCCGGCGGGAGAGCTCCTATAATTCACCCCTCCACTTT

clone_size: few
d_call: NA
v_call: TRBV6-1
j_call: TRBJ1-1
cdr3_aa: CASSRAGRNTEAFF
cdr3_nt: TGTGCCAGCAGTCGTGCCGGGCGAAACACTGAAGCTTTCTTT

clone_size: NA
d_call: NA
v_call: TRBV7-2
j_call: TRBJ2-7
cdr3_aa: CATSLVRGGVYEQYF
cdr3_nt: TGTGCCACCAGCTTAGTCAGGGGAGGGGTCTACGAGCAGTACTTC

clone_size: many
d_call: TRBD1
v_call: TRBV20-1
j_call: TRBJ2-3
cdr3_aa: CSARDLGRGTDTQYF
cdr3_nt: TGCAGTGCTAGAGATCTTGGCAGGGGGACAGATACGCAGTATTTT

clone_size: many
d_call: NA
v_call: TRBV29-1
j_call: TRBJ2-7
cdr3_aa: CSVVSVTSYEQYF
cdr3_nt: TGCAGCGTTGTTAGTGTCACATCCTACGAGCAGTACTTC

clone_size: few
d_call: NA
v_call: TRBV5-1
j_call: TRBJ1-2
cdr3_aa: CASSPSAASNYGYTF
cdr3_nt: TGCGCCAGCAGCCCCTCGGCAGCATCTAACTATGGCTACACCTTC

clone_size: few
d_call: NA
v_call: TRBV9
j_call: TRBJ2-5
cdr3_aa: CASSEGIRGRETQYF
cdr3_nt: TGTGCCAGCAGCGAAGGCATCAGGGGACGGGAGACCCAGTACTTC

clone_size: NA
d_call: NA
v_call: TRBV7-2
j_call: TRBJ2-7
cdr3_aa: CASSLRGTHSYEQYF
cdr3_nt: TGTGCCAGCAGCTTAAGGGGCACCCATTCCTACGAGCAGTACTTC

clone_size: many
d_call: TRBD1
v_call: TRBV12-3/TRBV12-4
j_call: TRBJ2-2
cdr3_aa: CATISGDRGTNTGELFF
cdr3_nt: TGTGCCACCATCTCGGGGGACAGGGGAACGAACACCGGGGAGCTGTTTTTT

clone_size: few
d_call: NA
v_call: TRBV5-1
j_call: TRBJ2-7
cdr3_aa: CASSPEAPGQYF
cdr3_nt: TGCGCCAGCAGCCCAGAAGCCCCAGGGCAGTACTTC

clone_size: many
d_call: TRBD2
v_call: TRBV7-2
j_call: TRBJ2-3
cdr3_aa: CASSLAGGTDTQYF
cdr3_nt: TGTGCCAGCAGCCTAGCGGGGGGCACAGATACGCAGTATTTT

clone_size: NA
d_call: TRBD1
v_call: TRBV12-3/TRBV12-4
j_call: TRBJ2-7
cdr3_aa: CASTPGQGDYEQYF
cdr3_nt: TGTGCCAGCACGCCCGGACAGGGAGACTACGAGCAGTACTTC

clone_size: few
d_call: TRBD1
v_call: TRBV5-1
j_call: TRBJ1-1
cdr3_aa: CASSLGTLRDRVTEAFF
cdr3_nt: TGCGCCAGCAGCTTGGGGACCCTCCGGGACAGGGTCACTGAAGCTTTCTTT

clone_size: few
d_call: NA
v_call: TRBV28
j_call: TRBJ1-2
cdr3_aa: CASSFSLNYGYTF
cdr3_nt: TGTGCCAGCAGTTTTTCCTTAAACTATGGCTACACCTTC

clone_size: NA
d_call: NA
v_call: TRBV11-1
j_call: TRBJ2-3
cdr3_aa: CASSSGTGSDTQYF
cdr3_nt: TGTGCCAGCAGCTCCGGGACTGGCTCAGATACGCAGTATTTT

clone_size: few
d_call: TRBD1
v_call: TRBV5-1
j_call: TRBJ1-2
cdr3_aa: CASSSISGTANYGYTF
cdr3_nt: TGCGCCAGCAGCTCAATATCCGGGACAGCTAACTATGGCTACACCTTC

clone_size: NA
d_call: TRBD2
v_call: TRBV5-1
j_call: TRBJ2-2
cdr3_aa: CASSLPASGDTGELFF
cdr3_nt: TGCGCCAGCAGCTTACCCGCTAGCGGGGACACCGGGGAGCTGTTTTTT

clone_size: many
d_call: TRBD1
v_call: TRBV9
j_call: TRBJ2-2
cdr3_aa: CASRRTGGTGELFF
cdr3_nt: TGTGCCAGCAGGAGGACAGGGGGCACCGGGGAGCTGTTTTTT

clone_size: many
d_call: NA
v_call: TRBV20-1
j_call: TRBJ2-3
cdr3_aa: CSARDRGSDTQYF
cdr3_nt: TGCAGTGCTAGAGATCGCGGTTCAGATACGCAGTATTTT

clone_size: NA
d_call: NA
v_call: TRBV28
j_call: TRBJ2-2
cdr3_aa: CASSRIGELFF
cdr3_nt: TGTGCCAGCAGTAGAATCGGGGAGCTGTTTTTT

clone_size: many
d_call: NA
v_call: TRBV20-1
j_call: TRBJ1-6
cdr3_aa: CSARVLGGVGNSPLHF
cdr3_nt: TGCAGTGCTAGAGTCCTGGGGGGCGTGGGTAATTCACCCCTCCACTTT

clone_size: NA
d_call: TRBD2
v_call: TRBV20-1
j_call: TRBJ2-3
cdr3_aa: CSAKIAGETDTQYF
cdr3_nt: TGCAGTGCTAAGATAGCGGGAGAAACAGATACGCAGTATTTT

clone_size: NA
d_call: NA
v_call: TRBV12-3/TRBV12-4
j_call: TRBJ2-1
cdr3_aa: CASSWAPLASYNEQFF
cdr3_nt: TGTGCCAGCAGTTGGGCCCCCCTAGCGAGTTACAATGAGCAGTTCTTC

clone_size: NA
d_call: NA
v_call: TRBV28
j_call: TRBJ2-3
cdr3_aa: CASRSHTDTQYF
cdr3_nt: TGTGCCAGCCGAAGTCACACAGATACGCAGTATTTT

clone_size: many
d_call: NA
v_call: TRBV7-2
j_call: TRBJ1-5
cdr3_aa: CASSLAGQPQHF
cdr3_nt: TGTGCCAGCAGCTTAGCCGGTCAGCCCCAGCATTTT

clone_size: NA
d_call: NA
v_call: TRBV12-3/TRBV12-4
j_call: TRBJ2-1
cdr3_aa: CASSFRGPSPEQFF
cdr3_nt: TGTGCCAGCAGTTTCAGGGGCCCTTCTCCCGAGCAGTTCTTC

clone_size: NA
d_call: NA
v_call: TRBV19
j_call: TRBJ2-5
cdr3_aa: CASSTRTGSQYF
cdr3_nt: TGTGCCAGTAGTACCAGGACGGGGTCCCAGTACTTC

clone_size: few
d_call: NA
v_call: TRBV7-2
j_call: TRBJ1-4
cdr3_aa: CASSSQRSTNEKLFF
cdr3_nt: TGTGCCAGCAGCTCCCAGCGTAGCACTAATGAAAAACTGTTTTTT

clone_size: NA
d_call: TRBD1
v_call: TRBV6-1
j_call: TRBJ2-7
cdr3_aa: CASRAGTGLSYEQYF
cdr3_nt: TGTGCCAGCAGAGCCGGGACAGGGCTCTCCTACGAGCAGTACTTC

clone_size: NA
d_call: NA
v_call: TRBV6-2/TRBV6-3
j_call: TRBJ2-5
cdr3_aa: CASRLQVAAIETQYF
cdr3_nt: TGTGCCAGCAGACTCCAAGTGGCGGCGATCGAGACCCAGTACTTC

clone_size: few
d_call: TRBD2
v_call: TRBV6-2/TRBV6-3
j_call: TRBJ2-7
cdr3_aa: CASRRAGTSGLEQYF
cdr3_nt: TGTGCCAGCAGGCGTGCTGGGACTAGCGGGTTGGAGCAGTACTTC

clone_size: NA
d_call: NA
v_call: TRBV11-3
j_call: TRBJ1-4
cdr3_aa: CASSSEARANEKLFF
cdr3_nt: TGTGCCAGCAGCTCCGAGGCCAGGGCGAATGAAAAACTGTTTTTT

clone_size: NA
d_call: NA
v_call: TRBV5-1
j_call: TRBJ2-7
cdr3_aa: CASSARGDTYEQYF
cdr3_nt: TGCGCCAGCAGCGCCAGGGGTGATACCTACGAGCAGTACTTC

clone_size: NA
d_call: TRBD1
v_call: TRBV20-1
j_call: TRBJ1-1
cdr3_aa: CSAEDRVTTEAFF
cdr3_nt: TGCAGTGCCGAGGACAGGGTCACCACTGAAGCTTTCTTT

clone_size: NA
d_call: NA
v_call: TRBV5-1
j_call: TRBJ1-4
cdr3_aa: CASSTSVATNEKLFF
cdr3_nt: TGCGCCAGCAGCACCTCGGTGGCAACTAATGAAAAACTGTTTTTT

clone_size: few
d_call: TRBD1
v_call: TRBV7-6
j_call: TRBJ1-5
cdr3_aa: CASSPFGTGTGHLYSNQPQHF
cdr3_nt: TGTGCCAGCAGCCCTTTTGGGACCGGGACAGGTCATCTTTATAGCAATCAGCCCCAGCATTTT

clone_size: NA
d_call: TRBD1
v_call: TRBV20-1
j_call: TRBJ2-5
cdr3_aa: CSASDRDETQYF
cdr3_nt: TGCAGTGCATCGGACAGGGACGAGACCCAGTACTTC

clone_size: many
d_call: TRBD1
v_call: TRBV7-2
j_call: TRBJ2-7
cdr3_aa: CASSPDRVYHEQYF
cdr3_nt: TGTGCCAGCAGCCCGGACAGGGTATACCACGAGCAGTACTTC

clone_size: few
d_call: TRBD1
v_call: TRBV4-1
j_call: TRBJ1-1
cdr3_aa: CASSPIQGKNTEAFF
cdr3_nt: TGCGCCAGCAGCCCAATACAGGGGAAAAACACTGAAGCTTTCTTT

clone_size: many
d_call: NA
v_call: TRBV5-1
j_call: TRBJ2-1
cdr3_aa: CASSLAGGLGNEQFF
cdr3_nt: TGCGCCAGCAGCTTGGCGGGGGGCCTCGGCAATGAGCAGTTCTTC

clone_size: NA
d_call: NA
v_call: TRBV20-1
j_call: TRBJ2-2
cdr3_aa: CSAARVGLYTGELFF
cdr3_nt: TGCAGTGCCGCTAGAGTGGGCCTCTACACCGGGGAGCTGTTTTTT

clone_size: NA
d_call: NA
v_call: TRBV9
j_call: TRBJ2-3
cdr3_aa: CASSVAGGTPGFSQYF
cdr3_nt: TGTGCCAGCAGCGTAGCTGGGGGGACCCCGGGGTTTTCGCAGTATTTT

clone_size: few
d_call: NA
v_call: TRBV6-2/TRBV6-3
j_call: TRBJ2-3
cdr3_aa: CASSYPSTGGTDTQYF
cdr3_nt: TGTGCCAGCAGTTACCCCTCGACGGGAGGCACAGATACGCAGTATTTT

clone_size: once
d_call: NA
v_call: TRBV6-1
j_call: TRBJ2-1
cdr3_aa: CASTRGAGSSYNEQFF
cdr3_nt: TGTGCCAGCACTAGGGGCGCGGGGAGCTCCTACAATGAGCAGTTCTTC

clone_size: many
d_call: NA
v_call: TRBV7-9
j_call: TRBJ2-1
cdr3_aa: CASSLSLGEKQFF
cdr3_nt: TGTGCCAGCAGCTTAAGTCTGGGTGAGAAGCAGTTCTTC

clone_size: few
d_call: NA
v_call: TRBV6-1
j_call: TRBJ1-1
cdr3_aa: CASAVIGRAGTEAFF
cdr3_nt: TGTGCCAGCGCAGTAATAGGCAGGGCCGGCACTGAAGCTTTCTTT

clone_size: NA
d_call: NA
v_call: TRBV7-2
j_call: TRBJ1-5
cdr3_aa: CASSLVGGGQPQHF
cdr3_nt: TGTGCCAGCAGCTTAGTAGGGGGTGGGCAGCCCCAGCATTTT

clone_size: NA
d_call: NA
v_call: TRBV20-1
j_call: TRBJ2-7
cdr3_aa: CSAMAGTSYEQYF
cdr3_nt: TGCAGTGCTATGGCCGGCACCTCCTACGAGCAGTACTTC

clone_size: few
d_call: NA
v_call: TRBV5-1
j_call: TRBJ1-2
cdr3_aa: CASSSAELGNYGYTF
cdr3_nt: TGCGCCAGCAGCTCGGCAGAACTGGGTAACTATGGCTACACCTTC

clone_size: few
d_call: NA
v_call: TRBV28
j_call: TRBJ1-2
cdr3_aa: CASSYRDWGYTF
cdr3_nt: TGTGCCAGCAGTTACAGGGACTGGGGCTACACCTTC